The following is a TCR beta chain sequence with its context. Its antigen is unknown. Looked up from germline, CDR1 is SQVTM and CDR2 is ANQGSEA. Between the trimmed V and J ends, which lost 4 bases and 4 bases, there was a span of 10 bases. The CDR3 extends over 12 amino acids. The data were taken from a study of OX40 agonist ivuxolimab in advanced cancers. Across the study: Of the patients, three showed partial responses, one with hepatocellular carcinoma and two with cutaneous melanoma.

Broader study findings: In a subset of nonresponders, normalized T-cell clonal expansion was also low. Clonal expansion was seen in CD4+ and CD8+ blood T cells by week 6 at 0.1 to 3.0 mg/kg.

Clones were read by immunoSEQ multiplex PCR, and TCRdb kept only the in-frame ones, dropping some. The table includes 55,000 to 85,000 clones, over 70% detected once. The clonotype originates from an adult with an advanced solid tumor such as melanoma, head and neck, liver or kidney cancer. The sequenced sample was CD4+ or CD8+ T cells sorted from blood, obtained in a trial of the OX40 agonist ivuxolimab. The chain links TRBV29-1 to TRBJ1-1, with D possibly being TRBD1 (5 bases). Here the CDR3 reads CSVGGFLTEAFF. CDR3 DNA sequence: TGCAGCGTTGGGGGGTTCCTCACTGAAGCTTTCTTT.